This T cell receptor beta chain was sequenced for a study of blood T cell repertoires in COVID-19. Study in general: From the United States, Italy and Spain came samples of acute and convalescent COVID-19. PBMCs, B-cell-depleted T cells, or T cells provided the cDNA or gDNA that made up the material.

The CDR3 contains 15 residues. Trimming took off 2 bases at V and 4 bases at J, with 12 bases between the two ends. Germline lookup yields CDR1 MDHEN and CDR2 SYDVKM. Authors' processing steps: Cell counts per sample came from amplifying reference gene primers. TCRdb's copy holds only in-frame clones and misses some; the assay was immunoSEQ multiplex PCR. D and trimming were read from the DNA, whereas the V and J calls and clone size are those reported in that table. The data contain under 250,000 clones, about four fifths of them singletons. The clonotype comes from a man aged 45-60 years with acute or convalescent COVID-19. Input material: peripheral blood. V usage is TRBV28 and J usage is TRBJ2-1, with D possibly TRBD2 on 6 matching bases. In DNA, the CDR3 is TGTGCCAGCAGTTTAGTATCGGGACTGTACAATGAGCAGTTCTTC. Its protein is CASSLVSGLYNEQFF.